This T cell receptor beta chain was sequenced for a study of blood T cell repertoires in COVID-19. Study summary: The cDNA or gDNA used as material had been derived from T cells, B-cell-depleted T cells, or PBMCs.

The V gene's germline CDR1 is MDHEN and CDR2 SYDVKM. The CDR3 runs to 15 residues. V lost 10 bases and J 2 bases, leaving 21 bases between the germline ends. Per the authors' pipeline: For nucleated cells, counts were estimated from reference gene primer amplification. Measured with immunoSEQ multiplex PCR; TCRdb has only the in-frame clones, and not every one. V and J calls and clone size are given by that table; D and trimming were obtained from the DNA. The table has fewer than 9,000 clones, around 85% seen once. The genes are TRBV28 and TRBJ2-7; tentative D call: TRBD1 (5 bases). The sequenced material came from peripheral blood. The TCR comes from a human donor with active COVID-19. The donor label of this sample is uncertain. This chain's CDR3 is CATPNRSEDTYEQYF. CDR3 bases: TGTGCCACCCCCAATCGTAGTGAGGACACCTACGAGCAGTACTTC.